The present T cell receptor beta chain was sequenced within a study of blood T cell repertoires in COVID-19. On the study more broadly: The origin of the acute and convalescent COVID-19 samples was the United States, Italy and Spain.

Germline values: CDR1 SQVTM, CDR2 ANQGSEA. The CDR3 extends over 11 amino acids. Trimming removed 0 bases from V and 6 bases from J, with 6 bases in between. Authors' methods: Reference gene primer amplification yielded estimated nucleated cell counts. Clones were read by immunoSEQ multiplex PCR, and TCRdb kept only the in-frame ones, dropping some. Clonal size and the V and J genes are those of that table, whereas D and trimming came from the DNA. The data show 35,000 to 50,000 clones, 80% to 90% seen once. J is TRBJ2-7 and V is TRBV29-1; D gene ambiguous. The TCR comes from an older man with active COVID-19. Sequencing used peripheral blood. The CDR3 spells CSVEEWPEQYF. CDR3 in DNA: TGCAGCGTTGAAGAATGGCCCGAGCAGTACTTC.